This TCR beta chain was recovered during a study of blood T cell repertoires in COVID-19. The wider study: The study drew acute and convalescent COVID-19 samples from the United States, Italy and Spain. From T cells, B-cell-depleted T cells, or PBMCs came the material, which was cDNA or gDNA.

Authors' analysis steps: Quantification of nucleated cells was approximated via reference gene primer amplification. Sequencing used immunoSEQ multiplex PCR; TCRdb keeps in-frame clones, though not all of them. For V, J and clone size, that table is used; D and trimming come from the DNA. The sample consists of approximately 25,000 clones, almost 90% of them appearing once. The CDR3 sequence is 15 residues long. Trimming cost V 2 bases and J 4 bases; bases outside gene matches: 7. Germline V CDR1 and CDR2: LNHNV, YYDKDF (reference sequence). This clone was seen a single time. This sequence originates from an older woman with active COVID-19. Material: peripheral blood. This chain links TRBV15 with TRBJ2-7, with 8 bases that match TRBD1. The CDR3 sequence: CATSRTIQGAYEQYF. The CDR3 bases are TGTGCCACCAGCAGAACCATCCAGGGGGCATACGAGCAGTACTTC.